The rows below give T cell receptor beta chains drawn from one sample of a study of blood T cell repertoires in COVID-19. Assay used: immunoSEQ multiplex PCR; TCRdb lists only in-frame clones, some missing. The table lists tens of thousands of clones, over 65% of them singletons. The sequencing input was peripheral blood. These receptor sequences come from a human donor with acute or convalescent COVID-19. The donor label of this sample is uncertain. Each CDR3 is given with its conserved first and last residue. The D gene is left open where the match is weak. Size tells how often a clone was seen (once, few, many) or the class of an expanded clone, and some rows leave it out.

d_call j_call clone_size v_call cdr3_aa cdr3_nt
TRBD1 TRBJ1-4 - TRBV9 CASSPTGELANEKLFF TGTGCCAGCAGCCCGACAGGGGAGCTAGCTAATGAAAAACTGTTTTTT
- TRBJ1-2 - TRBV19 CASSWEGNYGYTF TGTGCCAGTAGTTGGGAGGGGAACTATGGCTACACCTTC
TRBD1 TRBJ1-2 - TRBV14 CASSQDRQGGGYTF TGTGCCAGCAGCCAAGATAGACAGGGCGGCGGCTACACCTTC
- TRBJ1-5 many TRBV5-8 CASSPDSPNQPQHF TGTGCCAGCAGCCCTGACAGCCCCAATCAGCCCCAGCATTTT
- TRBJ2-1 - TRBV7-2 CASSLMGVRGEQFF TGTGCCAGCAGCTTAATGGGTGTCAGGGGCGAGCAGTTCTTC
- TRBJ2-2 once TRBV3-1/TRBV3-2 CASSPNTGFDTGELFF TGTGCCAGCAGCCCAAATACCGGGTTCGACACCGGGGAGCTGTTTTTT
TRBD1 TRBJ1-1 - TRBV18 CASSPRQGETEAFF TGTGCCAGCTCACCACGCCAGGGGGAAACTGAAGCTTTCTTT
- TRBJ2-5 few TRBV19 CASSPGRQTQYF TGTGCCAGTAGTCCGGGGAGGCAGACCCAGTACTTC
TRBD1 TRBJ1-6 - TRBV25-1 CASRGTGSGSPLHF TGTGCCAGCAGAGGGACAGGGTCCGGTTCACCCCTCCACTTT
- TRBJ1-4 - TRBV19 CASSSPGQTPNLEKLFF TGTGCCAGTAGTTCTCCGGGACAAACTCCGAACCTGGAAAAACTGTTTTTT
TRBD2 TRBJ2-2 - TRBV5-4 CASSPGLAGAPPANTGELFF TGTGCCAGCAGTCCGGGACTAGCGGGGGCCCCACCTGCGAACACCGGGGAGCTGTTTTTT
- TRBJ2-3 few TRBV20-1 CSASRSSGHGTQYF TGCAGTGCTAGTCGCTCATCGGGTCACGGTACGCAGTATTTT
- TRBJ1-2 few TRBV28 CASSSRFGYTF TGTGCCAGCAGTTCTCGGTTTGGCTACACCTTC
TRBD1 TRBJ2-1 - TRBV6-2/TRBV6-3 CASSYDRAYYNYNEQFF TGTGCCAGCAGTTACGACAGGGCCTACTACAATTACAATGAGCAGTTCTTC
TRBD1 TRBJ2-1 once TRBV10-3 CAISENPGQGGEQFF TGTGCCATCAGTGAGAATCCGGGACAGGGAGGTGAGCAGTTCTTC
TRBD2 TRBJ2-3 - TRBV9 CASSVGTSGKSSTDTQYF TGTGCCAGCAGCGTAGGGACTAGCGGGAAATCTAGCACAGATACGCAGTATTTT
TRBD2 TRBJ2-1 - TRBV6-6 CASSPGGSSYNEQFF TGTGCCAGCAGCCCGGGGGGTAGCTCCTACAATGAGCAGTTCTTC
- TRBJ1-6 - TRBV6-2/TRBV6-3 CASSSQGENSPLHF TGTGCCAGCAGTTCCCAGGGCGAGAATTCACCCCTCCACTTT
TRBD1 TRBJ1-2 - TRBV19 CASSTTGNRRYGYTF TGTGCCAGTAGTACGACAGGGAATAGACGCTATGGCTACACCTTC
TRBD2 TRBJ2-5 medium-sized TRBV7-2 CASSFSGRREETQYF TGTGCCAGCAGCTTTAGCGGGAGGAGGGAAGAGACCCAGTACTTC